The 5 T cell receptor delta chains below all came from one sample that was sequenced in a study of gamma-delta chains in newborns, infants, children. TCRdb made new clone calls on the reads using CATT. The sample has 8,900 or so delta-chain clones, approximately 1.5% seen once. Material for sequencing was blood. The receptor set was obtained from a child who was a newborn, infant or young child, either healthy, febrile or measles-vaccinated (not recorded which).

This clone was detected a few times. The amino acid sequence in TCRdb belongs to a much larger clone and departs from this DNA's translation at residue 10, likely a sequencing read error; the sequence shown is translated from the DNA. The chain joins TRDV2 to TRDJ3, with D tentatively TRDD3 (6 bases). The germline CDR1 and CDR2 sequences are GEAIGNYY and EKD. The CDR3 contains 16 residues. In DNA form, the CDR3 reads TGTGCCTGTGACCGCCTAAGCTCCTGGGGCACCCGACAGATGTTTTTC. The encoded protein is CACDRLSSWGTRQMFF.

This clone was found a few times. Other DNA sequences in the sample encode the same CDR3. The V and J genes are TRDV1 and TRDJ1; TRDD3 agrees at 9 bases. V shed 0 bases, J shed 0 bases, and the junction held 26 bases outside the gene matches. The CDR3 runs to 24 residues. Germline values: CDR1 TSWWSYY, CDR2 QGS. The CDR3 nucleotides are TGTGCTCTTGGGGAACTGTCCTCACCCCCTATTTACTGGGGGACCTATTTGTACACCGATAAACTCATCTTT. The encoded protein is CALGELSSPPIYWGTYLYTDKLIF.

A few counts support this clone. TCRdb attributes to this sequence the protein of a much larger clone, which differs from the DNA translation at residue 5; a read error is likely, and the protein displayed is translated from the DNA. V and J are TRDV2 and TRDJ3, with D possibly TRDD3 on 6 matching bases. The CDR3 sequence is 18 residues long. V gave up 2 bases and J gave up 2 bases, with 15 bases separating them. From germline, CDR1 is GEAIGNYY and CDR2 EKD. This CDR3 is CACDIRGFSPWDTRQMFF. DNA for the CDR3: TGTGCCTGTGACATTAGGGGATTTAGTCCCTGGGACACCCGACAGATGTTTTTC.

This clone was seen more than once but under ten times. V gene TRDV1 combines with J gene TRDJ1; D remains ambiguous. Germline CDR1 and CDR2: TSWWSYY and QGS. This CDR3 spans 15 amino acids. Trimming shortened V by 0 bases and J by 4 bases, and 12 bases separated the two germline ends. Here the CDR3 reads CALGELVDPGDKLIF. The CDR3 DNA reads as TGTGCTCTTGGGGAACTTGTGGACCCGGGCGATAAACTCATCTTT.

Comments on this clone: Translating this DNA gives a protein that differs at residue 13 from the TCRdb one, which belongs to a much larger clone; a read error is likely, and the protein shown is this translation. The genes are TRDV2 and TRDJ1; TRDD3 aligns across 8 bases. The CDR3 contains 16 residues. The germline V gene encodes CDR1 GEAIGNYY and CDR2 EKD. The CDR3 bases are TGTGCCTGTGACACCCGGGGGATAGTGGGGACCGATGAACTCATCTTT. This gives the protein CACDTRGIVGTDELIF.